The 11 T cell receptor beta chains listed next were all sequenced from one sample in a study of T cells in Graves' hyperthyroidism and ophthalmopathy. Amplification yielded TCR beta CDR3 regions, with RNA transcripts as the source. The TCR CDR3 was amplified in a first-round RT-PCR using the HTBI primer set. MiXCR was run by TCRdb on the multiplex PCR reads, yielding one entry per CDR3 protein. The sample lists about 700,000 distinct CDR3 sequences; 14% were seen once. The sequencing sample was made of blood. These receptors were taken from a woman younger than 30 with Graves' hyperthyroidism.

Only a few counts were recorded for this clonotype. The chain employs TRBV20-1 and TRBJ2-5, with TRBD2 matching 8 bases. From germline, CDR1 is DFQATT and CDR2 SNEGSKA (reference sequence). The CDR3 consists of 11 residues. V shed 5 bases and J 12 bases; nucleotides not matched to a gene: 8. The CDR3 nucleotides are TGCAGTGCTGGGACCGGGACTAGGAAGTACTTC. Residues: CSAGTGTRKYF.

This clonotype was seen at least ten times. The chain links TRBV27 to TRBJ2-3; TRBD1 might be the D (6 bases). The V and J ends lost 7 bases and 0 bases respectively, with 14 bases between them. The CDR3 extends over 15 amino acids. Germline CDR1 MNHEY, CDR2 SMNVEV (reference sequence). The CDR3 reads CASNIQGYSTDTQYF. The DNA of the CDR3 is TGTGCCAGCAACATCCAGGGGTATAGCACAGATACGCAGTATTTT.

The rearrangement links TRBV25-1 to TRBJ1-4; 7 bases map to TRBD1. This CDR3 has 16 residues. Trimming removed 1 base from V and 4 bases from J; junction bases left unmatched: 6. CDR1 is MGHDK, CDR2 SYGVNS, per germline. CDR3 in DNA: TGTGCCAGCAGTGAATTCTCGGGACAGATTAATGAAAAACTGTTTTTT. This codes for CASSEFSGQINEKLFF.

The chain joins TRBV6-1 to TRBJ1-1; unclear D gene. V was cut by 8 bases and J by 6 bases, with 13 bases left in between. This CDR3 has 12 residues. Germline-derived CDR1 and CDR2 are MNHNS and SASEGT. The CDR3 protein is CASLDRWSEAFF. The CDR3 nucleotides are TGTGCCAGCCTGGATCGCTGGTCTGAAGCTTTCTTT.

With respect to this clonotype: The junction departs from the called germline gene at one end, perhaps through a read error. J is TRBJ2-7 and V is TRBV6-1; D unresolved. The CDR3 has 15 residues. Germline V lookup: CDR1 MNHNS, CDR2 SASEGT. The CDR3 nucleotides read TGTGCCAGCAGTGAATCCCCAGTCCCGTCCTACGAGCAGTGCTTC. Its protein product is CASSESPVPSYEQCF.

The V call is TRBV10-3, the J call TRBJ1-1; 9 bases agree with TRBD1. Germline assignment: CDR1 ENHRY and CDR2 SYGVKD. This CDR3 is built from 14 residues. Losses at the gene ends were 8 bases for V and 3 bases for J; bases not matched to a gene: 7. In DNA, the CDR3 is TGTGCCATCCGGGACAGGGATGGGGACACTGAAGCTTTCTTT. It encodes CAIRDRDGDTEAFF.

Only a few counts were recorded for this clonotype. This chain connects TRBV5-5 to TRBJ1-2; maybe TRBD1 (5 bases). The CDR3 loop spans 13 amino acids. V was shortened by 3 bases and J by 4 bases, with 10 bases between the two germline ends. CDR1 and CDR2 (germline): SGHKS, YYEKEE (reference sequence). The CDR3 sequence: CASSWGRSYGYTF. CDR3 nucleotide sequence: TGTGCCAGCAGCTGGGGACGTAGCTATGGCTACACCTTC.

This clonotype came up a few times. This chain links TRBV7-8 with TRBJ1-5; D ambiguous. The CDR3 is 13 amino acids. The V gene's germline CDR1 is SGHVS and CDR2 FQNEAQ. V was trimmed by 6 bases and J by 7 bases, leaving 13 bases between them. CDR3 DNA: TGTGCCAGCAGTTACGATATGAGGCAGCCCCAGCATTTT. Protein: CASSYDMRQPQHF.

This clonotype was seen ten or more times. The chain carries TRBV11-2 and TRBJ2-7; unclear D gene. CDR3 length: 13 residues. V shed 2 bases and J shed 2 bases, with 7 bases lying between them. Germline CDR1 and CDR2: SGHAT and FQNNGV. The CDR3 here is CASSLMLTYEQYF. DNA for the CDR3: TGTGCCAGCAGCTTAATGTTAACCTACGAGCAGTACTTC.

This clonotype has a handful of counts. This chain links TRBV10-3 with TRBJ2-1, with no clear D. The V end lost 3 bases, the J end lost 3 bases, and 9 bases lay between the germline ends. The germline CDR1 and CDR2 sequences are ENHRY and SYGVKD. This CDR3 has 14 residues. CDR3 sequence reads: CAISDGSDYNEQFF. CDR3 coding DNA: TGTGCCATCAGTGACGGTTCCGACTACAATGAGCAGTTCTTC.

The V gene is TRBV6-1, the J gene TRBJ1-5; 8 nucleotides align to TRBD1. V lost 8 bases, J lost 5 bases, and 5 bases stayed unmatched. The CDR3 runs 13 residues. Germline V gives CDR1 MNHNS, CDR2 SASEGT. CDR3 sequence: CASSGGADQPQHF. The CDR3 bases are TGTGCCAGCTCAGGGGGCGCGGATCAGCCCCAGCATTTT.